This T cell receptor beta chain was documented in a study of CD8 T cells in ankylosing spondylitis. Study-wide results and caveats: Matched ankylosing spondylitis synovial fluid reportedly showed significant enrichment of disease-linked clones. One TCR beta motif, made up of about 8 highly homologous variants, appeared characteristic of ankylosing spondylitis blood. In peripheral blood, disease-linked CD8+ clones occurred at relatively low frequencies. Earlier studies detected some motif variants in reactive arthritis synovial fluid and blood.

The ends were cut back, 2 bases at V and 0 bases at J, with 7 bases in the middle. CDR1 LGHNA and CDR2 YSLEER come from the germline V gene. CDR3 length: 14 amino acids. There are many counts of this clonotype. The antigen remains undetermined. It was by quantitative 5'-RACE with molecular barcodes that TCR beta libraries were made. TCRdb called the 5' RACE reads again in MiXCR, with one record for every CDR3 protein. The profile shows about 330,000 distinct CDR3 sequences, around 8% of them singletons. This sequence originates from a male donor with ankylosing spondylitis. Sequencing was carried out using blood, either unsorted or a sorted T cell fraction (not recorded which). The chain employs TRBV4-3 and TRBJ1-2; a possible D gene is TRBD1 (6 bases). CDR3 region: CASSQRTANYGYTF. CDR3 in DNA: TGCGCCAGCAGCCAACGGACAGCTAACTATGGCTACACCTTC.